A single sample gave rise to the 20 T cell receptor beta chains below, sequenced in a study of graft-versus-host responses after intestinal transplantation. The repertoire was sequenced with immunoSEQ multiplex PCR; TCRdb's copy has only in-frame clones and lacks some. The sample holds approximately 78,000 clones; 80% to 90% are singletons and the top ten take over 7%. Their specific antigens are unknown. Source: unstimulated CD8+ T cells sorted from spleen or lymph node cells, taken before transplant. These receptors were taken from a human donor who was the organ donor for an intestinal transplant.

V gene TRBV9 combines with J gene TRBJ2-6; D possibly corresponds to TRBD2 (5 bases). With 1 base removed from V and 2 bases from J, the gap between germline ends came to 13 bases. Germline CDR1 reads SGDLS; CDR2 reads YYNGEE. CDR3 length: 17 amino acids. The CDR3 nucleotides read TGTGCCAGCAGCGTACCCGAGGGCCTTACTGGGGCCAACGTCCTGACTTTC. This codes for CASSVPEGLTGANVLTF. Full variable domain (remainder filled in from reference TRBV9 and TRBJ2-6): DSGVTQTPKHLITATGQRVTLRCSPRSGDLSVYWYQQSLDQGLQFLIQYYNGEERAKGNILERFSAQQFPDLHSELNLSSLELGDSALYFCASSVPEGLTGANVLTFGAGSRLTVL.

J is TRBJ2-7 and V is TRBV5-1; D is unclear. V was trimmed by 0 bases and J by 2 bases, leaving 9 bases between them. Germline CDR1 is SGHRS and CDR2 is YFSETQ. The CDR3 sequence is 14 residues long. CDR3 nucleotides: TGCGCCAGCAGCTTGGCGGCCGAAACCTACGAGCAGTACTTC. It yields the protein CASSLAAETYEQYF.

This chain links TRBV7-9 with TRBJ1-1, with a possible D match to TRBD1 (5 bases). V lost 2 bases and J 6 bases, leaving 13 bases between the germline ends. Germline V gene data show CDR1 as SEHNR and CDR2 as FQNEAQ (reference sequence). CDR3 size: 14 residues. In DNA form, the CDR3 reads TGTGCCAGCAGCTTAATCCAGGGAGGGGCTGAAGCTTTCTTT. This codes for CASSLIQGGAEAFF.

J is TRBJ2-7 and V is TRBV30; a weak D match, TRBD1 (5 bases). The CDR3 extends over 11 amino acids. Trimming removed 3 bases at V and 7 bases at J, with 10 bases between. Germline V gene sequence: CDR1 GTSNPN, CDR2 SVGIG (reference sequence). As DNA, the CDR3 is TGTGCCTGGAGGAACGCAGGGGAGCAGTACTTC. Translating it yields CAWRNAGEQYF.

This chain links TRBV6-5 with TRBJ2-7; D gene ambiguous. Trimming took 6 bases from V and 3 from J, leaving 12 bases between them. This CDR3 is built from 13 residues. The germline CDR1 and CDR2 sequences are MNHEY and SVGAGI. CDR3 loop: CASRPDGFYEQYF. The CDR3 nucleotides are TGTGCCAGCAGACCCGACGGTTTCTACGAGCAGTACTTC.

The chain uses TRBV28 and TRBJ2-7; the D gene is possibly TRBD1 (6 bases). The germline V gene encodes CDR1 MDHEN and CDR2 SYDVKM. Trimming removed 1 base at V and 0 bases at J, with 10 bases between. The length of the CDR3 is 15 residues. The DNA for the CDR3 is TGTGCCAGCAGTTTATTAGGGGACAACTCCTACGAGCAGTACTTC. Protein sequence: CASSLLGDNSYEQYF.

This chain joins TRBV5-4 and TRBJ2-2, with 13 positions matching TRBD2. The CDR3 sequence is 16 residues long. Germline lookup yields CDR1 SGHNT and CDR2 YYREEE (reference sequence). The V gene end was trimmed by 4 bases and the J gene end by 7 bases; junction bases not matched to a gene: 7. In DNA form, the CDR3 reads TGTGCCAGCAGCAATGGACTAGCGGGGGAAAACGGGGAGCTGTTTTTT. Translated: CASSNGLAGENGELFF. Combining the CDR3 with reference TRBV5-4 and TRBJ2-2 gives the whole variable domain ETGVTQSPTHLIKTRGQQVTLRCSSQSGHNTVSWYQQALGQGPQFIFQYYREEENGRGNFPPRFSGLQFPNYSSELNVNALELDDSALYLCASSNGLAGENGELFFGEGSRLTVL.

The table lists this clone with a count of one. This rearrangement joins TRBV6-5 to TRBJ2-3; 11 bases align to TRBD2. The CDR3 is 14 amino acids. Germline CDR1 and CDR2: MNHEY and SVGAGI. The trim removed 5 bases at V and 4 bases at J, leaving 2 bases unmatched. CDR3: CASSGSGGADTQYF. Here the CDR3 DNA reads TGTGCCAGCAGTGGTAGCGGGGGGGCAGATACGCAGTATTTT.

The gene calls are TRBV5-6 and TRBJ2-4; D unclear. Germline CDR1 reads SGHDT; CDR2 reads YYEEEE. The CDR3 covers 14 residues. V lost 4 bases and J lost 6, with 14 bases in between. Here the CDR3 DNA reads TGTGCCAGCAGCCGGAAAGGGCCCTTAAACATTCAGTACTTC. Translated, it gives CASSRKGPLNIQYF.

The chain links TRBV28 to TRBJ2-3; D is undetermined. V gave up 2 bases and J gave up 2 bases, with 5 bases separating them. This CDR3 has 13 residues. Germline values: CDR1 MDHEN, CDR2 SYDVKM. DNA for the CDR3: TGTGCCAGCAGTTTACAGTACACAGATACGCAGTATTTT. As protein: CASSLQYTDTQYF.

V is TRBV19 and J is TRBJ1-5; no reliable D call. Trimming removed 6 bases at V and 0 bases at J, with 6 bases between. The germline V gene encodes CDR1 LNHDA and CDR2 SQIVND (reference sequence). The CDR3 spans 13 residues. The CDR3 region is CASRKDSNQPQHF. CDR3 sequence (DNA): TGTGCCAGTAGAAAGGATAGCAATCAGCCCCAGCATTTT. Full variable domain (missing parts from reference TRBV19 and TRBJ1-5): DGGITQSPKYLFRKEGQNVTLSCEQNLNHDAMYWYRQDPGQGLRLIYYSQIVNDFQKGDIAEGYSVSREKKESFPLTVTSAQKNPTAFYLCASRKDSNQPQHFGDGTRLSIL.

Turning to this clone: The sample contains more than one DNA sequence encoding this CDR3. V and J are TRBV30 and TRBJ1-5; D remains unclear. The CDR3 has 12 amino acids. The germline V gene has CDR1 GTSNPN and CDR2 SVGIG (reference sequence). V lost 0 bases, J lost 6 bases, and 6 bases lay in between. The CDR3 DNA reads TGTGCCTGGAGTGTCTATAGTCAGCCCCAGCATTTT. It yields the protein CAWSVYSQPQHF.

The rearrangement joins TRBV7-9 to TRBJ1-6; D call uncertain. V was pared by 2 bases and J by 10 bases, with 15 bases between. CDR1 is SEHNR, CDR2 FQNEAQ, per germline (reference sequence). The CDR3 runs to 15 residues. As DNA, the CDR3 is TGTGCCAGCAGCTTAACCGACGGCTTAGGGTCACCCCTCCACTTT. Protein sequence: CASSLTDGLGSPLHF.

This rearrangement joins TRBV7-8 to TRBJ2-1; D uncertain. CDR3 length: 13 residues. Trimming took 4 bases from V and 8 from J, leaving 12 bases between them. Germline loops: CDR1 SGHVS, CDR2 FQNEAQ. Here the CDR3 reads CASSSVAGDEQFF. The DNA of the CDR3 is TGTGCCAGCAGCTCGGTAGCTGGCGATGAGCAGTTCTTC. The variable domain in full, completed from reference TRBV7-8 and TRBJ2-1, reads GAGVSQSPRYKVAKRGQDVALRCDPISGHVSLFWYQQALGQGPEFLTYFQNEAQLDKSGLPSDRFFAERPEGSVSTLKIQRTQQEDSAVYLCASSSVAGDEQFFGPGTRLTVL.

The chain joins TRBV5-1 to TRBJ2-7, with D uncertain. Germline loops: CDR1 SGHRS, CDR2 YFSETQ. This CDR3 has 13 amino acids. V dropped 1 base and J dropped 3 bases, with 8 bases sitting between them. The chain's CDR3 is CASSLILGYEQYF. In nucleotides, the CDR3 is TGCGCCAGCAGCTTGATTTTAGGCTACGAGCAGTACTTC. The full variable domain, with the rest looked up from reference TRBV5-1 and TRBJ2-7, is KAGVTQTPRYLIKTRGQQVTLSCSPISGHRSVSWYQQTPGQGLQFLFEYFSETQRNKGNFPGRFSGRQFSNSRSEMNVSTLELGDSALYLCASSLILGYEQYFGPGTRLTVT.

This sequence joins TRBV29-1 and TRBJ1-2; D uncertain. CDR3 length: 12 amino acids. Per germline, CDR1 SQVTM and CDR2 ANQGSEA. V was pared by 0 bases and J by 2 bases, with 4 bases between. CDR3 sequence (DNA): TGCAGCGTTGAAGACGGCAACTATGGCTACACCTTC. Its translation: CSVEDGNYGYTF.

The rearrangement links TRBV28 to TRBJ2-7; tentatively, D is TRBD1 (5 bases). The CDR3 is made up of 14 amino acids. Germline CDR1 and CDR2: MDHEN and SYDVKM. The ends were cut back, 2 bases at V and 3 bases at J, with 11 bases in the middle. CDR3 DNA: TGTGCCAGCAGTTTAGCGCAGGGCCTCTACGAGCAGTACTTC. This translates into CASSLAQGLYEQYF.

The chain employs TRBV6-1 and TRBJ1-1, with a weak D call TRBD1 (5 bases). Trimming removed 10 bases at V and 1 base at J, with 16 bases between. CDR1 and CDR2 from the germline V gene are MNHNS and SASEGT. The CDR3 has 14 amino acids. The DNA of the CDR3 is TGTGCCACCGGGACTCCTTTTCCGAACACTGAAGCTTTCTTT. It translates to CATGTPFPNTEAFF.

V is TRBV5-6 and J is TRBJ2-7; D remains unclear. Trimming cost V 1 base and J 1 base, with 18 bases left between them. The CDR3 sequence is 17 residues long. From germline, CDR1 is SGHDT and CDR2 YYEEEE. The CDR3 DNA reads TGTGCCAGCAGCTTGCCGCCTGACGGCTCCCTTTCCTACGAGCAGTACTTC. Amino acids: CASSLPPDGSLSYEQYF.

This clone has only one observation. The chain couples TRBV19 to TRBJ1-2, with D maybe TRBD1 (5 bases). Between the trimmed V and J ends, which lost 3 bases and 6 bases, there was a span of 14 bases. CDR1 LNHDA and CDR2 SQIVND come from the germline V gene (reference sequence). The CDR3 sequence is 14 residues long. The CDR3 region has the DNA TGTGCCAGTAGTATTGCCAGGGCAAGCGATGGCTACACCTTC. Protein product: CASSIARASDGYTF. The whole variable domain, remainder taken from reference TRBV19 and TRBJ1-2, is DGGITQSPKYLFRKEGQNVTLSCEQNLNHDAMYWYRQDPGQGLRLIYYSQIVNDFQKGDIAEGYSVSREKKESFPLTVTSAQKNPTAFYLCASSIARASDGYTFGSGTRLTVV.